The present T cell receptor (beta chain) was sequenced within a study of blood T cell repertoires in COVID-19. Study information: COVID-19 samples, acute and convalescent, were from the United States, Italy and Spain. In each case, the material was cDNA or gDNA derived from T cells, B-cell-depleted T cells, or PBMCs.

Authors' methods: Using reference gene primer amplification, nucleated cell counts were estimated. This table comes from immunoSEQ multiplex PCR, and its TCRdb copy is limited to in-frame clones, with some not included. D and trimming come from the DNA, and the V and J calls and clone size come from that table. Of approximately 50,000 clones listed, about nine tenths are singletons. Germline values: CDR1 LNHDA, CDR2 SQIVND (reference sequence). This CDR3 is built from 14 residues. V lost 9 bases, J lost 1 base, and 3 bases stayed unmatched. The receptor's source is a human donor in a cohort sampled during active COVID-19. The chain uses TRBV19 and TRBJ2-2; 9 nucleotides align to TRBD1. Sequences were obtained from peripheral blood. In nucleotides, the CDR3 is TGTGCCAGCACGGACAGGGGGAACACCGGGGAGCTGTTTTTT. Translating gives CASTDRGNTGELFF. Full variable domain (missing parts from reference TRBV19 and TRBJ2-2): DGGITQSPKYLFRKEGQNVTLSCEQNLNHDAMYWYRQDPGQGLRLIYYSQIVNDFQKGDIAEGYSVSREKKESFPLTVTSAQKNPTAFYLCASTDRGNTGELFFGEGSRLTVL.